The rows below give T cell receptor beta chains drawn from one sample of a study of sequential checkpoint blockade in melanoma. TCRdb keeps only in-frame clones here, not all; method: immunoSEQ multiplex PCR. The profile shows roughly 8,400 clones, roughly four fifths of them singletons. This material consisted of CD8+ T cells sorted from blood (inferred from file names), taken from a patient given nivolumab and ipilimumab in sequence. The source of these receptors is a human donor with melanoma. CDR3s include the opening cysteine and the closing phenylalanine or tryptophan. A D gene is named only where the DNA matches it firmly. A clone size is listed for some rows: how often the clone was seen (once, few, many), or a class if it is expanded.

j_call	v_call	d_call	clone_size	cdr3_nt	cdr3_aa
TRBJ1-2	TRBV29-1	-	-	TGCAGCGTCCTACAGGGAGCTAACTATGGCTACACCTTC	CSVLQGANYGYTF
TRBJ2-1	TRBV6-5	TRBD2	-	TGTGCCAGCAGTTACTCTAGCGGGGGACCTAATGAGCAGTTCTTC	CASSYSSGGPNEQFF
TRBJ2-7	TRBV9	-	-	TGTGCCAGCAGCGTAGGGCAGGGTCCCTCCGAGCAGTACTTC	CASSVGQGPSEQYF
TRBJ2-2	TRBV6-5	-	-	TGTGCCAGCAGTTACAGTCAGGGGATCGGGGAGCTGTTTTTT	CASSYSQGIGELFF
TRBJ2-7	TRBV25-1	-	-	TGTGCCAGCAGTTACTCCCCCTACGAGCAGTACTTC	CASSYSPYEQYF
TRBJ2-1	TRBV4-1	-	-	TGCGCCAGCAGCCAAGATCTTGCGGGCAGAGTCTACAATGAGCAGTTCTTC	CASSQDLAGRVYNEQFF
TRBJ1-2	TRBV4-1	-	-	TGCGCCAGCAGCCAAGCCTTCAGGGTCGTGGCTTTGGAAGGCTATGGCTACACCTTC	CASSQAFRVVALEGYGYTF
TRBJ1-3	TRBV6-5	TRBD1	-	TGTGCCAGCAGCCGGGACAGCTCGGCTGGAAACACCATATATTTT	CASSRDSSAGNTIYF
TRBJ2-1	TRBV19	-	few	TGTGCCAGTAGTATGGGCGGGGATTACAATGAGCAGTTCTTC	CASSMGGDYNEQFF
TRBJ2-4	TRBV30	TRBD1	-	TGTGCCTGGAGTGTAAGGAGACAGGGAAACATTCAGTACTTC	CAWSVRRQGNIQYF
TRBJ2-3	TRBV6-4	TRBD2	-	TGTGCCAGCAGTGACAACGGGGGGGCGACAGATACGCAGTATTTT	CASSDNGGATDTQYF
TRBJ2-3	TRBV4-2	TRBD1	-	TGTGCCAGCAGCCAAGGCGACCACAACAGGGGTGATACAGATACGCAGTATTTT	CASSQGDHNRGDTDTQYF
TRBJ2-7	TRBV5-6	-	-	TGTGCCAGCAGCTTCCAGGGTGATTACGAGCAGTACTTC	CASSFQGDYEQYF
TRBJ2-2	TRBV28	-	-	TGTGCCAGCAGTCCGACTAGAGATGTGGGGGAGCTGTTTTTT	CASSPTRDVGELFF
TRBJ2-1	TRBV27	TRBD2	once	TGTGCCAGCAGTATTTTAGCGGGGATCACCTACAATGAGCAGTTCTTC	CASSILAGITYNEQFF
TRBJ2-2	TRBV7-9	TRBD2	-	TGTGCCAGCAGTCGGGGAGGGAGAGGTACCGGGGAGCTGTTTTTT	CASSRGGRGTGELFF
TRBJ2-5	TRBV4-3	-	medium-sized	TGCGCCAGCAGCCAAGATTTTAAGGGGGGGAGGTACCAAGAGACCCAGTACTTC	CASSQDFKGGRYQETQYF
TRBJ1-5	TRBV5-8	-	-	TGTGCCAGTAGGGGGTTCGGCAATCAGCCCCAGCATTTT	CASRGFGNQPQHF